In its sample, the clone carrying this T cell receptor beta chain was seen many times. The antigen remains unidentified. This specimen belongs to a study of T-cell reconstitution after alpha-beta-depleted transplantation in children. General observations from the study: There were some patients whose high TCRbeta diversity at day 60 came from surviving recipient T cells and thymic progenitors. Reportedly, alpha-beta T cells present about two months post-transplant originated from several hundred expanded clones of graft origin. T-cell counts and diversity at one year following transplant were attributed mainly to newly produced T cells.

Researchers prepared the TCRbeta library using unique molecular identifiers, the study reports. Using its own MiXCR run on the PCR reads, TCRdb lists one record per CDR3 protein. The profile shows approximately 30,000 distinct CDR3 sequences, about 7% of them singletons. With 3 bases removed from V and 4 bases from J, the gap between germline ends came to 14 bases. This CDR3 spans 15 amino acids. Germline V gene data show CDR1 as MNHEY and CDR2 as SMNVEV (reference sequence). This TCR was sampled from a child in the first two years of life who had a stem cell transplant for acute myeloid leukemia, so the T cells may come from the graft donor. The rearrangement uses TRBV27 and TRBJ2-3; D tentatively fits TRBD1 or TRBD2 (6 bases each). The material sequenced was peripheral blood, taken 60 days after TCRalphabeta/CD19-depleted stem cell transplant. Written as DNA, the CDR3 is TGTGCCAGCAGTTTCCGGAGGGGGGTAGCAGATACGCAGTATTTT. Translation: CASSFRRGVADTQYF.